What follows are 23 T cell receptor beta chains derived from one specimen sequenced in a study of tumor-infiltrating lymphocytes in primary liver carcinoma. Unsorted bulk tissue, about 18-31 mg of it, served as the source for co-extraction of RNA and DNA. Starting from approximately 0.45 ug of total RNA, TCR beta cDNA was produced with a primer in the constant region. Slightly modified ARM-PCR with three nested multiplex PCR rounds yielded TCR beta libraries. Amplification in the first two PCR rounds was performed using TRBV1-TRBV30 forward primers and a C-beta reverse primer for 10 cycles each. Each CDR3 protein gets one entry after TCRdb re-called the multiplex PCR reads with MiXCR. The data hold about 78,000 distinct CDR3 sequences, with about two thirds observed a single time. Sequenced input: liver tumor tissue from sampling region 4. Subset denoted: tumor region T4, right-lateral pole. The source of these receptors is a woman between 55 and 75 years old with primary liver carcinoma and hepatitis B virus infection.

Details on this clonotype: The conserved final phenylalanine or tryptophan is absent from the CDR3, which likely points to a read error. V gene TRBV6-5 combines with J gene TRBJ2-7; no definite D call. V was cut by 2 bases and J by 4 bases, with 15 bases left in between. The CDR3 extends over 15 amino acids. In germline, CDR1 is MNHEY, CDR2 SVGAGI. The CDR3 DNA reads TGTGCCAGCAGTTACAGGAGTAGCTCCTTATACGAGCAGTACCTC. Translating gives CASSYRSSSLYEQYL.

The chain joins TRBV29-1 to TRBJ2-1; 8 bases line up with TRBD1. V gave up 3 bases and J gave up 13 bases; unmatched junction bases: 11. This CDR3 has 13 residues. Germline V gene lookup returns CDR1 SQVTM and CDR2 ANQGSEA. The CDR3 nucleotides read TGCAGCGTTGAGGGGGACAGGAACAATGTACAGTTCTTC. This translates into CSVEGDRNNVQFF.

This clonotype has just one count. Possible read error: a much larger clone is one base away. CDR3: CASSLLHSYTF. The DNA of the CDR3 is TGTGCCAGCAGTTTACTCCATAGCTACACCTTC. The chain is built from TRBV12-3 or TRBV12-4 and TRBJ1-2; D gene uncertain. The CDR3 has 11 amino acids. V was cut by 2 bases and J by 9 bases, with 7 bases left in between.

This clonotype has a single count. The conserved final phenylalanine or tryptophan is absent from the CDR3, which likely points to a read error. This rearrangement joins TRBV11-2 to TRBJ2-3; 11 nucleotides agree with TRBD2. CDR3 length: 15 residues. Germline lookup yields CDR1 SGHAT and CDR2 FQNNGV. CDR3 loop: CASCPGLAGPDTQYS. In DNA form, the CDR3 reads TGTGCTAGCTGCCCTGGACTAGCGGGCCCAGATACGCAGTATTCT.

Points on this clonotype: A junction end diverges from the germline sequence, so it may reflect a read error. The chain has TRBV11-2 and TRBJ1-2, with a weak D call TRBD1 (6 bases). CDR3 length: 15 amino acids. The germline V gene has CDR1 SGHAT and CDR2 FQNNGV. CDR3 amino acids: CASSLEGVSGGGYTF. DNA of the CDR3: TGCGCCAGCAGCTTAGAGGGGGTCAGTGGCGGTGGCTACACTTTC.

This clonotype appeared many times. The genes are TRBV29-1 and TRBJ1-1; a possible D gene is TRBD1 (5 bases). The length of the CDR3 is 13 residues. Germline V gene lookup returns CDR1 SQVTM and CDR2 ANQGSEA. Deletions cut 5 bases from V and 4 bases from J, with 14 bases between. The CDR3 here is CSVSRDFSTEAFF. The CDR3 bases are TGCAGCGTTTCGAGGGACTTTAGCACTGAAGCTTTCTTT.

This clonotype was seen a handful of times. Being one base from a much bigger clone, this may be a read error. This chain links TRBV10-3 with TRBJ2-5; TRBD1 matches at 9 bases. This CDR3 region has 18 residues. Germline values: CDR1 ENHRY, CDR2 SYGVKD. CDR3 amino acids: CAISESEPGQGFGETRYF. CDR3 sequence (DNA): TGTGCCATCAGTGAGTCGGAACCGGGACAGGGCTTCGGAGAGACCCGGTACTTC.

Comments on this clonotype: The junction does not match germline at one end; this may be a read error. This CDR3 reads CASSFPGASGTKSIQYF. Written as DNA, the CDR3 is TGTGCCAGCAGCTTTCCTGGGGCTAGCGGGACCAAAAGCATTCAGTACTTC. This chain connects TRBV11-1 to TRBJ2-4; 9 nucleotides line up with TRBD2. CDR1 and CDR2 (germline): SGHAT, FQDESV (reference sequence). This CDR3 is built from 17 residues. Using reference TRBV11-1 and TRBJ2-4 for the parts outside the CDR3, the full variable domain is EAEVAQSPRYKITEKSQAVAFWCDPISGHATLYWYRQILGQGPELLVQFQDESVVDDSQLPKDRFSAERLKGVDSTLKIQPAELGDSAMYLCASSFPGASGTKSIQYFGAGTRLSVL.

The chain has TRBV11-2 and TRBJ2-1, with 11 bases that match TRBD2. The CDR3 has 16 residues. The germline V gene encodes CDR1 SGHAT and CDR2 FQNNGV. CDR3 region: CAISYGTSGGFNEQFF. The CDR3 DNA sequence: TGTGCTATCAGCTACGGAACTAGCGGGGGATTCAATGAGCAGTTCTTC.

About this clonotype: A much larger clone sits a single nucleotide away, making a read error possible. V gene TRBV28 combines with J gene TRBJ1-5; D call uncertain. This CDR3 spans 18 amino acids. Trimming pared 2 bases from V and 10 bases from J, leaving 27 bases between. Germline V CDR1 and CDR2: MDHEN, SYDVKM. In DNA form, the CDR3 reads TGTGCCAGCAGTTTAATTGTAACAGCCAGCAATATTAAGGATCCCCAGCATTTT. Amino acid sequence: CASSLIVTASNIKDPQHF.

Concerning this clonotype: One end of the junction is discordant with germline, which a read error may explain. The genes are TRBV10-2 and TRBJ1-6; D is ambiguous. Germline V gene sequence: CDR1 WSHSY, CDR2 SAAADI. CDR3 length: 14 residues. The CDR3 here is CASRSVKGNSPLLF. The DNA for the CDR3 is TGCGCCAGCAGATCTGTAAAGGGTAATTCACCCCTCCTCTTT.

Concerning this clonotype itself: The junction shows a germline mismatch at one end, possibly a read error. In DNA, the CDR3 is TGCGCCAGCAGCCGTGACAGGGGGCGAGAGGCCCAGTACTTC. Protein sequence: CASSRDRGREAQYF. The chain couples TRBV4-1 to TRBJ2-5, with 10 bases lining up with TRBD1. The CDR3 loop spans 14 amino acids. Germline V lookup: CDR1 MGHRA, CDR2 YSYEKL.

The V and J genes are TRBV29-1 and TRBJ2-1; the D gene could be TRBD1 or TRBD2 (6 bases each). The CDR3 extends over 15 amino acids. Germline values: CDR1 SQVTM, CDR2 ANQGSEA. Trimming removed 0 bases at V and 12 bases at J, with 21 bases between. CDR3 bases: TGCAGCGTTGAAGAGGTGTGGGGGGCTCACAGTGGGCAGTTCTTC. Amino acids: CSVEEVWGAHSGQFF.

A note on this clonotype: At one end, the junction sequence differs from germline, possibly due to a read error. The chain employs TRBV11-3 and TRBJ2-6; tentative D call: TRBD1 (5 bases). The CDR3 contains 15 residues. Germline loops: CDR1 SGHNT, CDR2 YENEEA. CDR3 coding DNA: TGTGCCAGCAGCGGGTCATGGTCTGGGGCCAACGTCCTAACTTTC. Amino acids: CASSGSWSGANVLTF.

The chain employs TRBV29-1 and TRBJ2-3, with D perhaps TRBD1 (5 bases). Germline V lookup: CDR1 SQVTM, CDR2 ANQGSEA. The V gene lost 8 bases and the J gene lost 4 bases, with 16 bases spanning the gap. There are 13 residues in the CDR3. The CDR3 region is CSLPEQVADTQYF. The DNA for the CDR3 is TGCAGCCTTCCGGAACAGGTGGCAGATACGCAGTATTTT.

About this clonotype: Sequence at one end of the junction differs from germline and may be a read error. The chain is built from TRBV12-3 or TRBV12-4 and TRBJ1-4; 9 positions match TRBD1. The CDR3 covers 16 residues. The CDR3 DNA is TGTACCAGCAGTTTGACTACAGGGGGCACTAATGAAAAACTGCTTTTT. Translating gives CTSSLTTGGTNEKLLF.

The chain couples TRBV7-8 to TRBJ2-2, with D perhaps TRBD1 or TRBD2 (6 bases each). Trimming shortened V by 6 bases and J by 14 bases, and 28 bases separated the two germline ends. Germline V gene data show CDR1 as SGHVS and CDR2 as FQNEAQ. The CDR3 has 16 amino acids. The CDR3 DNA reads TGTGCCAGCAGACACATCACAGGGTGGGGCACCGGGGGACTGTTTTTT. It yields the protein CASRHITGWGTGGLFF.

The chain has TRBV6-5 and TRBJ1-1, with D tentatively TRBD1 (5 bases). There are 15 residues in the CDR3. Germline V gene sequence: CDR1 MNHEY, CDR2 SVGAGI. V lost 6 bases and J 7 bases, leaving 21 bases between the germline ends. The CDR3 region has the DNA TGTGCCAGCAGACGGTCGCCGGGGACGGGTAATGAAGCTTTCTTT. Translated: CASRRSPGTGNEAFF.

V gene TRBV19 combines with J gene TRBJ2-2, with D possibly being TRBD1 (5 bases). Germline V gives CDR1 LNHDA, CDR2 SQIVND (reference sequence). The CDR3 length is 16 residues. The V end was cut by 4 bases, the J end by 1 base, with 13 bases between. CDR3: CASSKGKQENTGELFF. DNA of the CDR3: TGTGCCAGTAGTAAGGGAAAACAGGAGAACACCGGGGAGCTGTTTTTT.

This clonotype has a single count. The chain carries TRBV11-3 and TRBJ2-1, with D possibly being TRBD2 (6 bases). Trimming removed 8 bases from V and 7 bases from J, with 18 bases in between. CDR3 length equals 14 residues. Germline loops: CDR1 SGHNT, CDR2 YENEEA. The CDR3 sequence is CASGLGGNTNEQFF. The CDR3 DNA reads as TGTGCCAGCGGTTTAGGCGGGAACACTAATGAGCAGTTCTTC.

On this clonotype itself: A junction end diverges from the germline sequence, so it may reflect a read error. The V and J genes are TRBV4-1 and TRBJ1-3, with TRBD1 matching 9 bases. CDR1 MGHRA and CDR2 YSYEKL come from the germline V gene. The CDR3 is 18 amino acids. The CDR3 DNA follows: TGCGCCAGCTGCCCCTCGGGACAGGGAGGTTTGGCTGGAAACACCACATATTTT. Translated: CASCPSGQGGLAGNTTYF.

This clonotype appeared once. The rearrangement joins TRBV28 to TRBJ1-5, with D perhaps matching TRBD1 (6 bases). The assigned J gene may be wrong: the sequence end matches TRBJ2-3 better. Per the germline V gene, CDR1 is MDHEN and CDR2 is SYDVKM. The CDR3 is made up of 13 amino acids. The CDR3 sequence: CASRTGFNQPQYF. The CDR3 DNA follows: TGTGCCAGTAGAACAGGGTTTAATCAGCCCCAGTATTTT.

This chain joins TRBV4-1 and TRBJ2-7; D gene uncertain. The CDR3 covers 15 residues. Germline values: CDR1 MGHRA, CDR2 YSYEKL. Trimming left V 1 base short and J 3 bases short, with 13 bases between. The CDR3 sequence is CASSQAALPVYEQYF. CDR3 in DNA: TGCGCCAGCAGCCAAGCTGCGCTTCCCGTCTACGAGCAGTACTTC.